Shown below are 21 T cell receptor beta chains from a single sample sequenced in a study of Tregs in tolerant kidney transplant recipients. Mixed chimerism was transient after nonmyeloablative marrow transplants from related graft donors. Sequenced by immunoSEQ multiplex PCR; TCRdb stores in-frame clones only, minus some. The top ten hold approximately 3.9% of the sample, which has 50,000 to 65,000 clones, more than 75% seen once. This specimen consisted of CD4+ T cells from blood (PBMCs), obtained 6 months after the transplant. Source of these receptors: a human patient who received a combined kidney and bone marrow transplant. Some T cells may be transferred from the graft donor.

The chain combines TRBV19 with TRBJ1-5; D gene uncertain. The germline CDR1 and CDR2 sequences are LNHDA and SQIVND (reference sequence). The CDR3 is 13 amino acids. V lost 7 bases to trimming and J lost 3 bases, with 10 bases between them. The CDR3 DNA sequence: TGTGCCAGTAAACAGTTACCCAATCAGCCCCAGCATTTT. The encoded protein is CASKQLPNQPQHF.

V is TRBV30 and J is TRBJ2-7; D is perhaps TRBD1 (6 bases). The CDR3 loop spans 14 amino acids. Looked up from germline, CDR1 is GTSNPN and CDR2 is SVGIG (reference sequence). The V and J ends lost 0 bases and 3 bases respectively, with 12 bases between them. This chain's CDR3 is CAWSVWGQLYEQYF. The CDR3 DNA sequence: TGTGCCTGGAGTGTATGGGGACAACTCTACGAGCAGTACTTC.

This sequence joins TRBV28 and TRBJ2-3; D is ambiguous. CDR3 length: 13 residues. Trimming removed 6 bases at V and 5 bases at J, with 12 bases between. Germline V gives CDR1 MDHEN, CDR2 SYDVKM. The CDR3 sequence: CASSSLFQDTQYF. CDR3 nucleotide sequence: TGTGCCAGCAGCTCCCTATTCCAAGATACGCAGTATTTT.

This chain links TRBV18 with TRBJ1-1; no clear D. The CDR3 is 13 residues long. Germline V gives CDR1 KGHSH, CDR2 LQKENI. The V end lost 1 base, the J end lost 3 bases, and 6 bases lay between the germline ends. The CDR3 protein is CASSPQTYTEAFF. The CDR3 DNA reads TGTGCCAGCTCACCACAGACTTACACTGAAGCTTTCTTT.

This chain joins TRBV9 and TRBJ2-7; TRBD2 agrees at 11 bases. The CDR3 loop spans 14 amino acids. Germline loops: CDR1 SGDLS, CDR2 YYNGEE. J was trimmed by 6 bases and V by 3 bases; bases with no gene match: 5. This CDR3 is CASSATSGSTEQYF. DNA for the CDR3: TGTGCCAGCAGCGCTACTAGCGGGAGTACCGAGCAGTACTTC.

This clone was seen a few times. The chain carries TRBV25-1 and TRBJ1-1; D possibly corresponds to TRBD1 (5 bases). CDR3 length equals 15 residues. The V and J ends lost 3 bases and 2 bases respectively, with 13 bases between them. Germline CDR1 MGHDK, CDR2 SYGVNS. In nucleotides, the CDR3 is TGTGCCAGCAGTGAGGACATCCAGATTAACACTGAAGCTTTCTTT. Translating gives CASSEDIQINTEAFF.

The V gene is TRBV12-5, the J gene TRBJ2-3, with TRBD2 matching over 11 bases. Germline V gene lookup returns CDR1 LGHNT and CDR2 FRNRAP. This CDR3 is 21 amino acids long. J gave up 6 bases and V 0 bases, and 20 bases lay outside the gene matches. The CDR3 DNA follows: TGTGCTAGTGGTTTGGTACTGCGGGGAATACTAGCGGGAGTCACCACGGATACGCAGTATTTT. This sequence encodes CASGLVLRGILAGVTTDTQYF.

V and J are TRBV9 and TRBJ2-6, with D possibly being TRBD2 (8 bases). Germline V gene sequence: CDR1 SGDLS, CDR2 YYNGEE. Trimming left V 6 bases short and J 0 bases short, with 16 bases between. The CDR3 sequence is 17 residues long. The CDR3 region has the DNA TGTGCCAGCACCCGGGGGGGACAGAACTCTGGGGCCAACGTCCTGACTTTC. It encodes CASTRGGQNSGANVLTF.

The CDR3 sequence is CASSPPRDRGTDTQYF. The CDR3 region has the DNA TGTGCCAGTAGTCCTCCCCGGGACAGGGGAACAGATACGCAGTATTTT. The chain carries TRBV19 and TRBJ2-3; 10 bases agree with TRBD1. The CDR3 has 16 amino acids. After removal of 5 bases from V and 3 bases from J, the junction contained 8 bases not matched to a gene. Germline V lookup: CDR1 LNHDA, CDR2 SQIVND (reference sequence).

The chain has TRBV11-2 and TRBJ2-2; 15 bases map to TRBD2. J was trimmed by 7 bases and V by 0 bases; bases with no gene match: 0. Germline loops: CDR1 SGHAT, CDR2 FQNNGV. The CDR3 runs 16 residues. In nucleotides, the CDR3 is TGTGCCAGCAGCTTAGAGGGACTAGCGGGAGGCGGGGAGCTGTTTTTT. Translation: CASSLEGLAGGGELFF.

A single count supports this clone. This CDR3 is CASSPRTSGRGTDTQYF. Here the CDR3 DNA reads TGTGCCAGCAGCCCGCGGACTAGCGGGAGGGGGACAGATACGCAGTATTTT. This chain connects TRBV11-3 to TRBJ2-3; TRBD2 matches at 15 bases. CDR3 length: 17 amino acids. V lost 5 bases, J lost 3 bases, and 6 bases stayed unmatched. Germline CDR1 SGHNT, CDR2 YENEEA.

The CDR3 here is CASSGRQGKQFF. The CDR3 DNA reads as TGTGCCAGCAGTGGGAGACAGGGGAAGCAGTTCTTC. The chain carries TRBV25-1 and TRBJ2-1; 8 bases line up with TRBD1. V lost 4 bases, J lost 11 bases, and 4 bases stayed unmatched. The CDR3 consists of 12 residues. Germline V lookup: CDR1 MGHDK, CDR2 SYGVNS.

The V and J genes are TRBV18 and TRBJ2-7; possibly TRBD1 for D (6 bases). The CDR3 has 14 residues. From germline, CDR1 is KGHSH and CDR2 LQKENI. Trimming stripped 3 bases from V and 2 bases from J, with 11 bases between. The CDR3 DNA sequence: TGTGCCAGCTCACCTTTAACAGGGACCTACGAGCAGTACTTC. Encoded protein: CASSPLTGTYEQYF.

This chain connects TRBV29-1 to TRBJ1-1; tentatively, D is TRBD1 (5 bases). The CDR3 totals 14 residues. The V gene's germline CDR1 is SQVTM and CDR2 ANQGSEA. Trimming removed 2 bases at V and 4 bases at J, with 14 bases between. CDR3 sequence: CSVELGGLATEAFF. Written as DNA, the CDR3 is TGCAGCGTTGAACTCGGGGGTCTCGCCACTGAAGCTTTCTTT.

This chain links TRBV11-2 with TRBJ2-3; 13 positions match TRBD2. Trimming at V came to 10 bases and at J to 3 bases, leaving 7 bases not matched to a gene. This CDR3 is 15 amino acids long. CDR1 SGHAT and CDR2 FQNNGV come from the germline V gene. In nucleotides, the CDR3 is TGTGCCACCCTGACTAGCGGGGGGTGGACAGATACGCAGTATTTT. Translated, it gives CATLTSGGWTDTQYF.

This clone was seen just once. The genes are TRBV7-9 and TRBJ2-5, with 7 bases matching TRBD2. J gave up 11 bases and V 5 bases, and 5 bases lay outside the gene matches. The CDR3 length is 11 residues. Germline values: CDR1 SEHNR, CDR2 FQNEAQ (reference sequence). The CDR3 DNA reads TGTGCCAGCAGCGGACGGGAGGTGCAGTACTTC. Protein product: CASSGREVQYF.

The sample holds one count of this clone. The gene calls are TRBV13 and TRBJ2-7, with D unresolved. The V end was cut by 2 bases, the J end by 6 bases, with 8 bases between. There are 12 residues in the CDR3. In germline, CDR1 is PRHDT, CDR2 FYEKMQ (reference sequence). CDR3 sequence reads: CASSLTPGEQYF. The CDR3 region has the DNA TGTGCCAGCAGCTTAACTCCAGGCGAGCAGTACTTC.

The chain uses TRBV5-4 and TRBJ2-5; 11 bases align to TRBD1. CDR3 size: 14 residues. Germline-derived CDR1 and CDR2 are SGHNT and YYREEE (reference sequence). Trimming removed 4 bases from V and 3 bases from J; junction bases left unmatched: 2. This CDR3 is CASSGTGGKETQYF. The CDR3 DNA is TGTGCCAGCAGCGGGACAGGGGGTAAAGAGACCCAGTACTTC.

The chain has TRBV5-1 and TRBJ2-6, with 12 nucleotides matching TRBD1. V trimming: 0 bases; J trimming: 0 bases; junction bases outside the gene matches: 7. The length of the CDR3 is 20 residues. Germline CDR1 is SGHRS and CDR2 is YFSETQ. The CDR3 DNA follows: TGCGCCAGCAGCTTGGTTCCCCCGGGACAGGGGGCCTCTGGGGCCAACGTCCTGACTTTC. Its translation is CASSLVPPGQGASGANVLTF. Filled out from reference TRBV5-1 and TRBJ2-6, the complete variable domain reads KAGVTQTPRYLIKTRGQQVTLSCSPISGHRSVSWYQQTPGQGLQFLFEYFSETQRNKGNFPGRFSGRQFSNSRSEMNVSTLELGDSALYLCASSLVPPGQGASGANVLTFGAGSRLTVL.

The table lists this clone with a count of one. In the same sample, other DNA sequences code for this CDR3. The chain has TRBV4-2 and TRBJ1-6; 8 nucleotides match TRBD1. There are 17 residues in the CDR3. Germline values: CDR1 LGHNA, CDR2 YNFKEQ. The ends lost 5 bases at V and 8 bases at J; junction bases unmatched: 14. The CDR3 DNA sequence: TGTGCCAGCAGCGGGTCTAATACAGGGGGTGGAGATTCACCCCTCCACTTT. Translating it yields CASSGSNTGGGDSPLHF.

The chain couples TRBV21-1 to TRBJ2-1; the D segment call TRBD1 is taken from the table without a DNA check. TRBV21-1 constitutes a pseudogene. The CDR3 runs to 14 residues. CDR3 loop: CASHSGLDKGEQFF. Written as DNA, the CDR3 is TGTGCCAGCCATTCAGGTTTGGACAAGGGTGAGCAGTTCTTC.